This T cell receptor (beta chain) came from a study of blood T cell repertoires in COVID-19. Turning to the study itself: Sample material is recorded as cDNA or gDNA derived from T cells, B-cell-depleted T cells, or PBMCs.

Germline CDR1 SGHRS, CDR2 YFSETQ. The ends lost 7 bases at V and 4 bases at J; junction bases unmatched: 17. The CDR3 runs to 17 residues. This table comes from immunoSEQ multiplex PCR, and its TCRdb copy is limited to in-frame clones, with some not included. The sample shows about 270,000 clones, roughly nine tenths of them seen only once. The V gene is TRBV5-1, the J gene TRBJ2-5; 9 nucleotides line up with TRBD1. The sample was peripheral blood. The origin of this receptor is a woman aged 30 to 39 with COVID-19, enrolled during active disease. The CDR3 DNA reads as TGCGCCAGCCTCAAGGGACAGGGAACGTTTTTGGGAGAGACCCAGTACTTC. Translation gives CASLKGQGTFLGETQYF.